This T cell receptor (beta chain) appears in the sequencing data of a study of response to subunit inactivated influenza vaccine. Study-wide results and limits: Authors suggested seasonal influenza vaccinations each recruit few new T cells.

This clonotype has more than one count but fewer than ten. The target antigen is unknown. TCRdb called the RT-PCR reads again in MiXCR, with one record for every CDR3 protein. The table records 500,000 to 600,000 distinct CDR3 sequences, 11% to 15% of them present only once. CDR1 is LGHNA and CDR2 is YSLEER in the germline V gene. The CDR3 consists of 13 residues. V lost 1 base and J lost 5, with 9 bases in between. The rearrangement uses TRBV4-3 and TRBJ2-7; perhaps TRBD1 as D (6 bases). The specimen was PBMCs from blood, collected roughly 13 days after vaccination. This TCR was sampled from a man aged 50-60 years who received an inactivated influenza vaccine. CDR3 nucleotide sequence: TGCGCCAGCAGCCAAGTAGACAGGAACGAGCAGTACTTC. This encodes CASSQVDRNEQYF.